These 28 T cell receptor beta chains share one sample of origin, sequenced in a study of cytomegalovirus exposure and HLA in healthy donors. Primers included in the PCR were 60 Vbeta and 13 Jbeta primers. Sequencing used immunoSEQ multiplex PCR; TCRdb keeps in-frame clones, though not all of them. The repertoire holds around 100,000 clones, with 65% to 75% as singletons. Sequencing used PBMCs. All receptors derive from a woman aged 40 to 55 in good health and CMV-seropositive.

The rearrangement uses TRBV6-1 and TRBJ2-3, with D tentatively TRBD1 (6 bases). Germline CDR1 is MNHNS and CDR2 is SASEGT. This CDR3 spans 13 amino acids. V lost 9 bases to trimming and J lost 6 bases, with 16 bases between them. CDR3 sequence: CASRQASGDTQYF. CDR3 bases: TGTGCCAGTCGACAGGCCTCTGGGGATACGCAGTATTTT.

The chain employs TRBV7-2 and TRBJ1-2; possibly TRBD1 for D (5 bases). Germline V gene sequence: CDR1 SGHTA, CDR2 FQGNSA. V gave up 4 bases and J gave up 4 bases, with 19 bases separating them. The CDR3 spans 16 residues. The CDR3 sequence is CASSSSPAGHVYGYTF. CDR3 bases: TGTGCCAGCAGCTCCTCCCCCGCGGGGCACGTCTATGGCTACACCTTC.

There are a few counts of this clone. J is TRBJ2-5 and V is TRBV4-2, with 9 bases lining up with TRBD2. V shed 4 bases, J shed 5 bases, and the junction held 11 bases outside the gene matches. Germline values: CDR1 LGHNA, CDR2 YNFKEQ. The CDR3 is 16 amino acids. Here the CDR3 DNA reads TGTGCCAGCAGCCCCGGGGCGGGGGGGGCTGGGGAGACCCAGTACTTC. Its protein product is CASSPGAGGAGETQYF.

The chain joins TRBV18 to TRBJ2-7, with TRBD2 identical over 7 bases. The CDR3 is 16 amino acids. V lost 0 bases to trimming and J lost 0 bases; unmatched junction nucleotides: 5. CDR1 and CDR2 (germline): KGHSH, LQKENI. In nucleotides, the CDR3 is TGTGCCAGCTCACCACCGCGGGGACTAAGCTCCTACGAGCAGTACTTC. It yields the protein CASSPPRGLSSYEQYF.

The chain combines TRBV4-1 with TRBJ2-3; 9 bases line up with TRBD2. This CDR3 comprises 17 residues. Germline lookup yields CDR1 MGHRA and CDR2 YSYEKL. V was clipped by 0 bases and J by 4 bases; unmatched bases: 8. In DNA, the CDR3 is TGCGCCAGCAGCCAAGATTCGGCGGGGGGGCCGGCAGATACGCAGTATTTT. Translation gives CASSQDSAGGPADTQYF.

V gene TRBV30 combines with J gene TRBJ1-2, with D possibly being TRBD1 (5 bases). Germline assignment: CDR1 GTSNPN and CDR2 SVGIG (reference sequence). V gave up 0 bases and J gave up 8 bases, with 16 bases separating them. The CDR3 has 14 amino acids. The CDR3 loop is CAWSVLGGVGGYTF. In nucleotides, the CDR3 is TGTGCCTGGAGTGTACTGGGGGGGGTCGGAGGCTACACCTTC.

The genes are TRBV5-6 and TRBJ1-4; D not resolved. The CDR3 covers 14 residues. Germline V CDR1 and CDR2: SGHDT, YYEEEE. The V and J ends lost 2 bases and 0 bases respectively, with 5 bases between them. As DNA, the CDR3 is TGTGCCAGCAGCTTCACGGCAACTAATGAAAAACTGTTTTTT. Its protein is CASSFTATNEKLFF.

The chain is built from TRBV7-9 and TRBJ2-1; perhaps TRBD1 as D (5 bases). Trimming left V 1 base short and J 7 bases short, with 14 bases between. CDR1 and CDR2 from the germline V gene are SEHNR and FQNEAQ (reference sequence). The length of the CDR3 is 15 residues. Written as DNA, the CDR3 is TGTGCCAGCAGCTTAGGCTCAGGGCAAGGGAATGAGCAGTTCTTC. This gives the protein CASSLGSGQGNEQFF.

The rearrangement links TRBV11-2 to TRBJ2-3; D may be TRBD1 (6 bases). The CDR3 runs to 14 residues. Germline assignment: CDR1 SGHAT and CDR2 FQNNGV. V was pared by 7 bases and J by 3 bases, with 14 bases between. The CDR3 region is CASNRDRSTDTQYF. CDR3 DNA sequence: TGTGCCAGCAACCGTGACAGGTCAACAGATACGCAGTATTTT.

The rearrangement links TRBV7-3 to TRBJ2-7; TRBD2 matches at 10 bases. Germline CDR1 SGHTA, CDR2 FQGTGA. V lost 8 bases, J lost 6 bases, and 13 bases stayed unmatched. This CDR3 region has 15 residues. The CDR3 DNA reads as TGTGCCAGCGGGGCGCTAGCGGGAGTTAAGGGCGAGCAGTACTTC. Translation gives CASGALAGVKGEQYF.

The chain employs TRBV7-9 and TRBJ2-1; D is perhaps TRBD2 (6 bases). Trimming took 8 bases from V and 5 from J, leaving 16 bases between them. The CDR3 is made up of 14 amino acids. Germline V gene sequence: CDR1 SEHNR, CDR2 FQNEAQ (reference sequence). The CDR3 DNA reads TGTGCCAGCCGGCGCGGGAAAGGGAACAATGAGCAGTTCTTC. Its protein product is CASRRGKGNNEQFF.

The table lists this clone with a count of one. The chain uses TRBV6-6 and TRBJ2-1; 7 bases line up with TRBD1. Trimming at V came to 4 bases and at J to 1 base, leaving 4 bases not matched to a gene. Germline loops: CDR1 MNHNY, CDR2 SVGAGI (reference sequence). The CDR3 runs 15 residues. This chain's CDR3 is CASSWDSSSYNEQFF. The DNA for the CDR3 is TGTGCCAGCAGTTGGGACAGCTCTTCCTACAATGAGCAGTTCTTC.

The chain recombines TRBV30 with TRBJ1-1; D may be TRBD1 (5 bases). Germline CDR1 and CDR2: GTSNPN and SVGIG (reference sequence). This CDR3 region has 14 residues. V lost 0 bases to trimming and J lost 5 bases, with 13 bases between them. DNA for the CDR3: TGTGCCTGGAGTGTGTTAAGGGGTGAGACTGAAGCTTTCTTT. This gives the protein CAWSVLRGETEAFF.

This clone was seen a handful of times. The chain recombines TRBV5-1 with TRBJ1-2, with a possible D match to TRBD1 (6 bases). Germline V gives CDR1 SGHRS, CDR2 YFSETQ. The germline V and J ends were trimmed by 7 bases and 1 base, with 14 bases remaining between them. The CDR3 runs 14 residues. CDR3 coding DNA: TGCGCCAGCGGACCCGACAGGCTTAACTATGGCTACACCTTC. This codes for CASGPDRLNYGYTF.

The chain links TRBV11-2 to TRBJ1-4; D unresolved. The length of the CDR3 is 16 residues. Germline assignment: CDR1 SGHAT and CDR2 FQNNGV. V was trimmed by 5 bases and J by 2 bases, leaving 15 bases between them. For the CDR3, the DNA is TGTGCCAGCAGCCCCCGGAGGCACGTTACTAATGAAAAACTGTTTTTT. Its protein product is CASSPRRHVTNEKLFF.

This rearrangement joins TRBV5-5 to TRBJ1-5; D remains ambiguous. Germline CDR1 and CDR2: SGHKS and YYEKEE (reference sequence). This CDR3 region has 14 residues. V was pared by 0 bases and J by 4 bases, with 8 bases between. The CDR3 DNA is TGTGCCAGCAGCTTGGGGCAGGCGAATCAGCCCCAGCATTTT. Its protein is CASSLGQANQPQHF. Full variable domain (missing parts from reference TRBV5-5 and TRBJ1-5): DAGVTQSPTHLIKTRGQQVTLRCSPISGHKSVSWYQQVLGQGPQFIFQYYEKEERGRGNFPDRFSARQFPNYSSELNVNALLLGDSALYLCASSLGQANQPQHFGDGTRLSIL.

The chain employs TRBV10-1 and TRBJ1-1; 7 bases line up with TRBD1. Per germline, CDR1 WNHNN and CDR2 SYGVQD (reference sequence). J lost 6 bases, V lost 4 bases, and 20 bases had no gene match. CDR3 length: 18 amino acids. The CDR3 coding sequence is TGCGCCAGCAGTGCGCGACAAACGAGGGGGCAGTTACTCTCTGAAGCTTTCTTT. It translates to CASSARQTRGQLLSEAFF.

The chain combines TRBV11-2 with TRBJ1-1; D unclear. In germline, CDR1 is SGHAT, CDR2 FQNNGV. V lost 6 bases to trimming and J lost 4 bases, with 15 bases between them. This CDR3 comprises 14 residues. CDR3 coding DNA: TGTGCCAGCAGGGTAGACAACGAGGGCACTGAAGCTTTCTTT. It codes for CASRVDNEGTEAFF.

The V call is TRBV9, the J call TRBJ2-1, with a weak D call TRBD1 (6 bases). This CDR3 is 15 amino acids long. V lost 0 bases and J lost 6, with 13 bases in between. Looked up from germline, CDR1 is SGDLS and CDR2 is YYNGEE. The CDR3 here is CASSVGGLGGNEQFF. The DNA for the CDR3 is TGTGCCAGCAGCGTAGGGGGCCTAGGGGGCAATGAGCAGTTCTTC.

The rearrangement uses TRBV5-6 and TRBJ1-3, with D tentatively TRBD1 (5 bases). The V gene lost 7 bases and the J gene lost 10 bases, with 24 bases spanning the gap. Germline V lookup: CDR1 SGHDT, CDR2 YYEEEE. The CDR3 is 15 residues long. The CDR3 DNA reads TGTGCCAGCGCAAGGCGACAGTTGACGGGTGGAACCATATATTTT. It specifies CASARRQLTGGTIYF. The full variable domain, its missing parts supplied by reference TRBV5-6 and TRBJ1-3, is DAGVTQSPTHLIKTRGQQVTLRCSPKSGHDTVSWYQQALGQGPQFIFQYYEEEERQRGNFPDRFSGHQFPNYSSELNVNALLLGDSALYLCASARRQLTGGTIYFGEGSWLTVV.

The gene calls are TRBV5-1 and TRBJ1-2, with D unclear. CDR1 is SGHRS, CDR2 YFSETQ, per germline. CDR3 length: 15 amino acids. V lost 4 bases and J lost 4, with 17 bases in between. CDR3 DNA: TGCGCCAGCAGCCCCGACAAGGATCTTCCCTATGGCTACACCTTC. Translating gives CASSPDKDLPYGYTF.

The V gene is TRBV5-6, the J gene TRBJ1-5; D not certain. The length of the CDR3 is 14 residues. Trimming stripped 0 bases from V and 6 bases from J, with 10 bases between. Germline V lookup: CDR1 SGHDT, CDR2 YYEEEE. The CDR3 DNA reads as TGTGCCAGCAGCTTGGCCGGGTATGGTCAGCCCCAGCATTTT. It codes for CASSLAGYGQPQHF. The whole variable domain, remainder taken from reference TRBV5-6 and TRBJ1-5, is DAGVTQSPTHLIKTRGQQVTLRCSPKSGHDTVSWYQQALGQGPQFIFQYYEEEERQRGNFPDRFSGHQFPNYSSELNVNALLLGDSALYLCASSLAGYGQPQHFGDGTRLSIL.

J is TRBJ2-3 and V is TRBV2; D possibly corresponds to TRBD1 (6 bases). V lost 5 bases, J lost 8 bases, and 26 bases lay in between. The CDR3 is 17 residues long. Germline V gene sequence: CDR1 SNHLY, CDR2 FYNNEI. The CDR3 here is CASSHRDTLIGVGTQYF. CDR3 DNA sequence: TGTGCCAGCAGTCACCGGGACACCTTAATAGGGGTCGGTACGCAGTATTTT. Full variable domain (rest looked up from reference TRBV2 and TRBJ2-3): EPEVTQTPSHQVTQMGQEVILRCVPISNHLYFYWYRQILGQKVEFLVSFYNNEISEKSEIFDDQFSVERPDGSNFTLKIRSTKLEDSAMYFCASSHRDTLIGVGTQYFGPGTRLTVL.

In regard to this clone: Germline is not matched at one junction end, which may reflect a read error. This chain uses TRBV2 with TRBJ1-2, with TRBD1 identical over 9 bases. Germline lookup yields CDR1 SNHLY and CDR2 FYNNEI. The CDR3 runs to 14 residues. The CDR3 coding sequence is TGTGCCAGCAGAGAAGGACAGGGGAACTATGGCTACACCTTC. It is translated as CASREGQGNYGYTF.

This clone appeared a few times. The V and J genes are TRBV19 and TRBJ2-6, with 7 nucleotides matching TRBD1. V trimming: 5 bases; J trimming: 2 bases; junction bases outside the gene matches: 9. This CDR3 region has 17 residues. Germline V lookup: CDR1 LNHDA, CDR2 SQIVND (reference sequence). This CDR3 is CASSSPGGSTGANVLTF. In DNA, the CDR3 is TGTGCCAGTAGTTCTCCAGGGGGTAGCACTGGGGCCAACGTCCTGACTTTC.

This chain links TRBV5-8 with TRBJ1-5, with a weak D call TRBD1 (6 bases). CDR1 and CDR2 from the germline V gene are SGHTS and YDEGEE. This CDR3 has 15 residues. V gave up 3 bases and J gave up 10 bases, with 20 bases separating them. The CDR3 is CASSSGERVLRPQHF. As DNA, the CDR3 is TGTGCCAGCAGCTCAGGGGAGAGGGTACTTCGACCCCAGCATTTT.

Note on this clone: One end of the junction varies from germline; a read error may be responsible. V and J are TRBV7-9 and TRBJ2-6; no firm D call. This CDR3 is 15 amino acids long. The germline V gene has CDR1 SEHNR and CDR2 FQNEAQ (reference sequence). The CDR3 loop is CSSSLVLSGANVLTF. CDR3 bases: TGTTCCAGCAGCTTAGTTCTCTCTGGGGCCAACGTCCTGACTTTC.

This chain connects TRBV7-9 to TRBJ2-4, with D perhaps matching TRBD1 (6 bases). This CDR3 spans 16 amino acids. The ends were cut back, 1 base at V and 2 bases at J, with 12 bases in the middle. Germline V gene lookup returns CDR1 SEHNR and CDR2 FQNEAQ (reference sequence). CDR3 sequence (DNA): TGTGCCAGCAGCTTAGGGGCAGGGACAACCAAAAACATTCAGTACTTC. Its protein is CASSLGAGTTKNIQYF.